This section outlines one T cell receptor (beta chain) sequence together with its context. V lost 8 bases and J lost 6, with 14 bases in between. The CDR3 totals 14 residues. The V gene's germline CDR1 is MNHEY and CDR2 SMNVEV (reference sequence). In the authors' workflow: Amplification of reference gene primers was used by the study to estimate nucleated cell counts. Libraries were prepared by immunoSEQ multiplex PCR; TCRdb keeps only in-frame clonotypes and omits some of them. V, J and clone size derive from that table, while D and trimming were established from the DNA sequence. This sample has under 250,000 clones, with over 75% found just once. The record originates from a study of blood T cell repertoires in COVID-19. Study-level information: Samples of COVID-19 (acute and convalescent) were obtained from the United States, Italy and Spain. Sources were T cells, B-cell-depleted T cells, or PBMCs; the material itself was cDNA or gDNA.

Sequences were obtained from peripheral blood. This receptor was obtained from a woman between 40 and 50 years old with acute or convalescent COVID-19. This chain links TRBV27 with TRBJ1-6; TRBD1 might be the D (5 bases). CDR3 DNA: TGTGCCAGCTGGGGGGGGAGCTTTAATTCACCCCTCCACTTT. Translated: CASWGGSFNSPLHF.